The TCR beta chain described here comes from a study of TIL therapy for anti-PD-1-resistant metastatic lung cancer (dated by TCRdb to the early 2020s). Study-level background: Before any PD-1/PD-L1 blockade was given, tumors were harvested, nivolumab was then administered, and patients who progressed went on to receive lymphodepletion, an infusion of expanded TIL, and IL-2. Enrolled patients had a median age of around 50 years (range about 35-85) and a median tumor PD-L1 proportion score of 4.5% to 6.5%. The cohort was composed predominantly of lung adenocarcinoma, with a handful of EGFR-mutant and two ALK-rearranged tumors included, and half of patients were identified as current or former smokers. A median non-synonymous tumor mutation burden of under 1.9 mutations per megabase was determined across the cohort by whole-exome sequencing. T cell receptor beta sequencing of tumor and peripheral blood served to follow clonotypes across the tumor, the expanded TIL product, and serial blood samples. Results the study describes overall, beyond this receptor: Clonotypes from the infused TIL partially replaced the baseline peripheral repertoire and then declined over months, and persistence showed no apparent association with response. Generalizability was limited because the cohort was highly selected, with more treatment-naive, never-smoker and oncogene-addicted patients included than is typical. The study protocol defined all tumor marker inferences as exploratory.

About this clone: Its specific antigen is unknown. Within one base of it there is no much larger clone, and no base qualities were kept.

CDR1 and CDR2 were assigned from the germline V gene (reference sequence) as LNHDA and SQIVND. V is pared back by 3 bases and J by 0 bases, with 33 bases lying between the germline termini. Taken from cysteine to phenylalanine, the CDR3 has 23 residues. Of all the DNA, just the CDR3 is kept, 69 bases in frame from base 1. The sample's time point, from its label and the paper: pre-treatment sample, taken before nivolumab and TIL therapy. A phase I trial run at two centers enrolled adults with stage 4 NSCLC between late 2017 and 2020. The samples were obtained from a phase I trial that was single-arm and open-label and tested tumor-infiltrating lymphocyte therapy combined with nivolumab in advanced non-small cell lung cancer. Mononuclear cells from blood collected in EDTA tubes were isolated on a Ficoll gradient and snap-frozen as pellets, and DNA was then extracted using a Qiagen mini-prep kit. The immunoSEQ v3 hsTCRB kit was used to amplify TCR beta CDR3 regions from genomic DNA through bias-controlled multiplex PCR. The TCR libraries were sequenced on an Illumina NextSeq 500 to roughly 2 million read pairs for survey level or about 5-6.5 million read pairs for deep level. Per the authors' processing: V, D and J genes were assigned, non-productive sequences were removed, and clonality was reported by immunoSEQ Analyzer software. Repertoires of infused TIL and blood were compared using productive Simpson clonality and the Morisita overlap index of productive TRB rearrangements. The absolute count of a clonotype in blood was estimated by multiplying the lymphocyte count by the CD3+ fraction and by the productive frequency of the clone. As stored in TCRdb, this immuneACCESS dataset retains in-frame rearrangements with V and J assigned. A fraction of the clones does not appear; measured against another copy, unresolved V genes explain less than half of the discrepancy, and the remainder lacks a known reason. The V and J calls and the clone size are those of that table, but D and trimming were determined from the DNA. For this sample there are tens of thousands of clones; 80% to 90% appear just once. Around 2.6% of the sample rests with the top ten.

The sample in question was blood, obtained at baseline. This receptor was obtained from a person between 30 and 80 years old with non-small cell lung cancer. This chain joins TRBV19 to TRBJ2-1, and possibly TRBD2, on 6 matching bases. This receptor has the CDR3 CASSMDDKTGTPNPGSSYNEQFF. The sequenced DNA is TGTGCCAGTAGTATGGATGATAAAACCGGGACTCCTAATCCCGGGAGCTCCTACAATGAGCAGTTCTTC.